This T cell receptor (beta chain) was observed in a study of blood T cell repertoires in COVID-19. The wider study: The United States, Italy and Spain provided the acute and convalescent COVID-19 samples. PBMCs, B-cell-depleted T cells, or T cells provided the cDNA or gDNA that made up the material.

Living in 24 US areas, the participants were between roughly 18 and 90 years of age. Sequencing used immunoSEQ multiplex PCR; TCRdb keeps in-frame clones, though not all of them. The sample includes around 200,000 clones, about nine tenths of them seen just once. The CDR3 spans 15 residues. The germline V and J ends were trimmed by 1 base and 0 bases, with 7 bases remaining between them. Germline-derived CDR1 and CDR2 are KGHSH and LQKENI. Sequenced sample: PBMCs or T cells enriched from blood (not recorded which). The sequence was collected from a man aged 18 to 30 with acute COVID-19. The chain carries TRBV18 and TRBJ1-3; D unclear. This CDR3 reads CASSPLADSGNTIYF. The CDR3 DNA sequence: TGTGCCAGCTCACCACTGGCGGACTCTGGAAACACCATATATTTT.